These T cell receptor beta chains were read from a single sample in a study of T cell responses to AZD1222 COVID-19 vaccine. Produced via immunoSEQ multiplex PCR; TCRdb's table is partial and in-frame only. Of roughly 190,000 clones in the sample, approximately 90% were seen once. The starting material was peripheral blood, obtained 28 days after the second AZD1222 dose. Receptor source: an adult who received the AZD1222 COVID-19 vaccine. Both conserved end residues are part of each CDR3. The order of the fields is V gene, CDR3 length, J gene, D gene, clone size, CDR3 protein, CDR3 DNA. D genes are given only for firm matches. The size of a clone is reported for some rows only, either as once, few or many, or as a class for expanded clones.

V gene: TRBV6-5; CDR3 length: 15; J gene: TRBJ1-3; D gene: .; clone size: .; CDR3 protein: CASSSLGGVGNTIYF; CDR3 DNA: TGTGCCAGCAGTTCCTTGGGGGGGGTTGGAAACACCATATATTTT
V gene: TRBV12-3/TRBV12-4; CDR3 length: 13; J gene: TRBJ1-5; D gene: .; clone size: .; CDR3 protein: CASSLLEHQPQHF; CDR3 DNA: TGTGCCAGCAGTTTATTGGAACATCAGCCCCAGCATTTT
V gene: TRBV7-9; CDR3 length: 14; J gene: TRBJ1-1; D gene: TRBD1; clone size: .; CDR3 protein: CASSSGQGHTEAFF; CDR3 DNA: TGTGCCAGCAGCTCCGGACAGGGACACACTGAAGCTTTCTTT
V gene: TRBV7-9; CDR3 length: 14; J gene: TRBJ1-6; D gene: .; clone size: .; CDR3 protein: CASSRPEPNSPLHF; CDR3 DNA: TGTGCCAGCAGCCGACCAGAGCCTAATTCACCCCTCCACTTT
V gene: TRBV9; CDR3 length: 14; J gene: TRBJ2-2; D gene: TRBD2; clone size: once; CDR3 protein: CASTAGAVTGELFF; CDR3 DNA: TGTGCCAGCACCGCGGGAGCGGTTACCGGGGAGCTGTTTTTT
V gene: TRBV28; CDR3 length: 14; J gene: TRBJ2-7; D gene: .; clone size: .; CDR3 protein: CASSLPHSSYEQYF; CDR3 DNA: TGTGCCAGCAGTTTACCACATTCCTCCTACGAGCAGTACTTC
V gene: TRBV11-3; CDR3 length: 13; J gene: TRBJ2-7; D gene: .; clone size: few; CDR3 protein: CASSAGPLNEQYF; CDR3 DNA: TGTGCCAGCAGCGCGGGTCCGCTGAACGAGCAGTACTTC
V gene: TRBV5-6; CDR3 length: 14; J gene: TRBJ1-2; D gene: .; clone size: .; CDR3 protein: CASSPMGGPYGYTF; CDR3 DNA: TGTGCCAGCAGTCCCATGGGGGGTCCCTATGGCTACACCTTC
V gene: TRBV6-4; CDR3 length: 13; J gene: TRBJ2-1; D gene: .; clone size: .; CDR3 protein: CASSTQEHNEQFF; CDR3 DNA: TGTGCCAGCAGTACCCAGGAACACAATGAGCAGTTCTTC
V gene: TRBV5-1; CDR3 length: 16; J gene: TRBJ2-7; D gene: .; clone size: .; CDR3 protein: CASSWDRYGPSYEQYF; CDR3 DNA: TGCGCCAGCAGCTGGGATAGGTACGGACCCTCCTACGAGCAGTACTTC
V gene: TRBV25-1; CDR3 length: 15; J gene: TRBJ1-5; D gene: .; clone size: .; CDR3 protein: CASSGESQGDQPQHF; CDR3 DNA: TGTGCCAGCAGTGGGGAATCACAGGGTGATCAGCCCCAGCATTTT
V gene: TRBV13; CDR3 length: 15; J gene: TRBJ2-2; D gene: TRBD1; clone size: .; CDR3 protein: CASSGRGRNTGELFF; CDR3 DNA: TGTGCCAGCAGCGGCAGGGGGCGGAACACCGGGGAGCTGTTTTTT
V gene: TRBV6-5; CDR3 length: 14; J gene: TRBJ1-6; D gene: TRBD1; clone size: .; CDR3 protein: CASSLRQGQSPLHF; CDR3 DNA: TGTGCCAGCAGTCTACGACAGGGTCAGTCACCCCTCCACTTT
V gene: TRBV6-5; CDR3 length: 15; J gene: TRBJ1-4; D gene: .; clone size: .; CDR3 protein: CASSYSGQTNEKLFF; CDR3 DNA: TGTGCCAGCAGTTACTCGGGGCAAACTAATGAAAAACTGTTTTTT
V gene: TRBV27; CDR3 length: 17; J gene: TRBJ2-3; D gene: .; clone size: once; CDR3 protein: CASSAKSGHTSTDTQYF; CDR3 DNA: TGTGCCAGCAGCGCCAAGTCGGGACATACTAGCACAGATACGCAGTATTTT
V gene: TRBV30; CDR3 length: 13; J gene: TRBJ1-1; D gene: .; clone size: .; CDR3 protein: CAWSRQENTEAFF; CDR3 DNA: TGTGCCTGGAGCCGACAGGAGAACACTGAAGCTTTCTTT
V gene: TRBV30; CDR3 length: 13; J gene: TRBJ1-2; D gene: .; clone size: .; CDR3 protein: CAWSFRLKGGYTF; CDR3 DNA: TGTGCCTGGAGTTTTCGGCTCAAGGGTGGCTACACCTTC
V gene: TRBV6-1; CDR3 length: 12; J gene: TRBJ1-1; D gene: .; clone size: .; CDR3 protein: CASSETDTEAFF; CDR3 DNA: TGTGCCAGCAGTGAAACGGACACTGAAGCTTTCTTT
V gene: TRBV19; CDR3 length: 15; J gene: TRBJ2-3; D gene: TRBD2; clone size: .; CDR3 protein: CASTDTSGRGDTQYF; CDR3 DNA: TGTGCCAGTACCGATACTAGCGGGAGGGGAGATACGCAGTATTTT
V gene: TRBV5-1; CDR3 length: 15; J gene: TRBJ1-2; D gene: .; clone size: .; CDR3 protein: CASSLGAGSLYGYTF; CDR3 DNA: TGCGCCAGCAGCTTGGGTGCAGGGAGCCTCTATGGCTACACCTTC
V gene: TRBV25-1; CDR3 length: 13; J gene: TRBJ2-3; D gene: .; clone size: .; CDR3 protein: CASSDGSTDTQYF; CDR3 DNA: TGTGCCAGCAGTGACGGTAGCACAGATACGCAGTATTTT
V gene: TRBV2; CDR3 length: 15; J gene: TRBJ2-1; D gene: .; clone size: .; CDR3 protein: CASRLNGVSYNEQFF; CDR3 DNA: TGTGCCAGCAGACTCAACGGGGTCTCCTACAATGAGCAGTTCTTC